Below, one TCR beta chain is given with its context. The source of the sample is a study of shared T cell receptors in the human thymus. TCRdb keeps only in-frame clones here, not all; method: immunoSEQ multiplex PCR. This table holds about 660,000 clones, around 89% found once. This CDR3 has 15 amino acids. V lost 3 bases and J 1 base, leaving 10 bases between the germline ends. Germline V gene data show CDR1 as GTSNPN and CDR2 as SVGIG (reference sequence). This same sample was also taken into another study, of human thymus T cells. That paper adds: Resections were taken during corrective heart surgery, and the thymus tissue came from these.

The material sequenced was thymocytes. The clonotype comes from a boy younger than two with a congenital heart defect. V and J are TRBV30 and TRBJ2-6; D is unresolved. CDR3 residues: CAWRRRDSGANVLTF. CDR3 in DNA: TGTGCCTGGAGACGCCGCGATTCTGGGGCCAACGTCCTGACTTTC.